This T cell receptor (beta chain) was recorded in a study of CD8+ T cells in alopecia areata. General observations from the study: For baseline CD8+ expansion, any link to response stays uncertain with one nonresponder.

TCR sequencing used cDNA made by reverse transcription of extracted RNA. Assay: immunoSEQ multiplex PCR; the TCRdb copy retains only in-frame clones and omits some. This sample has around 100,000 clones, with approximately 55% found just once. Stated treatment: oral pan-JAK inhibitor, 5-10 mg twice daily. The germline CDR1 and CDR2 sequences are SGHTS and YDEGEE. Unmatched junction bases numbered 11, after V lost 6 bases and J lost 4 bases. The CDR3 is 16 amino acids. This clone was seen a handful of times. Its cognate antigen is unknown. Source: CD4+ T cells sorted from blood, taken at week 24, from a patient treated with tofacitinib. This receptor was identified in a human donor with alopecia areata. The chain couples TRBV5-8 to TRBJ2-3; TRBD1 matches at 10 bases. The CDR3 is CASTTYGTGAADTQYF. DNA of the CDR3: TGTGCCAGCACCACCTATGGGACAGGGGCGGCAGATACGCAGTATTTT.